The T cell receptor beta chain under discussion was sequenced for a study of OX40 agonist ivuxolimab in advanced cancers. Study in general: Dose-escalation subjects each had hepatocellular carcinoma, melanoma, renal cell or head and neck cancer. From about 20 to 80 years was the age range, with a mean of roughly 59 years, and around 83% were male. Points from the study as a whole: Among T cells, CD8+ cells averaged more expanded clones than CD4+ cells. Clonal expansion was among the lowest in partial responders at 0.1-3.0 mg/kg, especially CD8+.

Germline V gene lookup returns CDR1 LGHNA and CDR2 YSLEER. The length of the CDR3 is 14 residues. Trimming removed 0 bases at V and 6 bases at J, with 8 bases between. Repertoires were generated with immunoSEQ multiplex PCR, while TCRdb's copy carries only in-frame clones and drops some. The sample has 60,000 to 75,000 clones, 85% to 90% seen once. Notes on this clone: Its cognate antigen is unknown.

The chain uses TRBV4-3 and TRBJ2-2; D remains unclear. This clonotype originated in an adult with an advanced solid tumor such as melanoma, head and neck, liver or kidney cancer. The sequenced sample was CD4+ or CD8+ T cells sorted from blood, obtained in a trial of the OX40 agonist ivuxolimab. CDR3 residues: CASSQDWKAGELFF. In DNA form, the CDR3 reads TGCGCCAGCAGCCAAGATTGGAAAGCCGGGGAGCTGTTTTTT.